This TCR beta chain was recovered during a study of blood T cell repertoires in COVID-19. Overall study context: PBMCs, B-cell-depleted T cells, or T cells were the source of the cDNA or gDNA that made up the material.

CDR1 and CDR2 (germline): MGHDK, SYGVNS. V shed 2 bases and J 1 base; nucleotides not matched to a gene: 5. The CDR3 totals 17 residues. Repertoires were generated with immunoSEQ multiplex PCR, while TCRdb's copy carries only in-frame clones and drops some. The sample lists approximately 240,000 clones; 70% to 90% were seen once. This clonotype was sampled from a woman in her 40s who had recovered from COVID-19. This chain uses TRBV25-1 with TRBJ2-4, with 10 bases fitting TRBD1. The sample was peripheral blood. The CDR3 loop is CASSEDRGRGAKNIQYF. CDR3 in DNA: TGTGCCAGCAGTGAAGACAGGGGGCGTGGGGCCAAAAACATTCAGTACTTC. Full variable domain (missing parts from reference TRBV25-1 and TRBJ2-4): EADIYQTPRYLVIGTGKKITLECSQTMGHDKMYWYQQDPGMELHLIHYSYGVNSTEKGDLSSESTVSRIRTEHFPLTLESARPSHTSQYLCASSEDRGRGAKNIQYFGAGTRLSVL.